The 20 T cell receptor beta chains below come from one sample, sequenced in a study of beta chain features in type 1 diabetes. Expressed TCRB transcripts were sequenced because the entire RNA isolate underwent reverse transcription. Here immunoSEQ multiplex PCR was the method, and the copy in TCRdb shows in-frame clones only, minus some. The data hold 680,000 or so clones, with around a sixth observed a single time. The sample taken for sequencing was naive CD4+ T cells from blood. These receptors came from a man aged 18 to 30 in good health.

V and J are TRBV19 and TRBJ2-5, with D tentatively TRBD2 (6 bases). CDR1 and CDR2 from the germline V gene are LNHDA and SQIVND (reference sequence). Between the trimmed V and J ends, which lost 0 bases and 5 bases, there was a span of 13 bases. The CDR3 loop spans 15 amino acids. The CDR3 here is CASSIEGRSGETQYF. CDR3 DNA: TGTGCCAGTAGTATAGAAGGGAGGAGCGGCGAGACCCAGTACTTC. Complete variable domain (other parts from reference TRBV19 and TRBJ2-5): DGGITQSPKYLFRKEGQNVTLSCEQNLNHDAMYWYRQDPGQGLRLIYYSQIVNDFQKGDIAEGYSVSREKKESFPLTVTSAQKNPTAFYLCASSIEGRSGETQYFGPGTRLLVL.

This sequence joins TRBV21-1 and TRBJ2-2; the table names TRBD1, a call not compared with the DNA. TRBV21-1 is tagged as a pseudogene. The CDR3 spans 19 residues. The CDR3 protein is CACLRGRIIPPSNTGELFF. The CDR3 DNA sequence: TGTGCCTGCTTAAGGGGCCGTATAATTCCTCCCTCGAACACCGGGGAGCTGTTTTTT.

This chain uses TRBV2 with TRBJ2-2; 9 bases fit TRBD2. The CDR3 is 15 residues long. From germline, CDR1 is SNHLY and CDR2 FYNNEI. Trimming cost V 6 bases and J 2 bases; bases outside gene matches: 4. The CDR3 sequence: CASRLTSGNTGELFF. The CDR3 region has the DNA TGTGCCAGCAGATTGACTAGCGGAAACACCGGGGAGCTGTTTTTT.

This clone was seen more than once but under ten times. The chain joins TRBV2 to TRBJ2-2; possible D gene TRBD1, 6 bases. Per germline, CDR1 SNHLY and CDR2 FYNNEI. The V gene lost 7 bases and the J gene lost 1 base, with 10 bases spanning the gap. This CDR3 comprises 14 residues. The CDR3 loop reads CASNNRVNTGELFF. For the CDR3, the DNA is TGTGCCAGCAATAACAGGGTGAACACCGGGGAGCTGTTTTTT.

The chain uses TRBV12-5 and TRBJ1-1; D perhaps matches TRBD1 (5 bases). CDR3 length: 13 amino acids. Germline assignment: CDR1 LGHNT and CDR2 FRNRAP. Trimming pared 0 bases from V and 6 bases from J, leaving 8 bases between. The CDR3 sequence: CASGLVGAPEAFF. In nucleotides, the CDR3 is TGTGCTAGTGGTTTGGTAGGGGCCCCTGAAGCTTTCTTT.

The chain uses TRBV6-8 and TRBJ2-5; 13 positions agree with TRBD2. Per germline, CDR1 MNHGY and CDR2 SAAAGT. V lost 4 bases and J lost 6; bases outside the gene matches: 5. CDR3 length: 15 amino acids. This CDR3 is CASSFGTSGDKTQYF. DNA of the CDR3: TGTGCCAGCAGTTTCGGGACTAGCGGGGACAAGACCCAGTACTTC.

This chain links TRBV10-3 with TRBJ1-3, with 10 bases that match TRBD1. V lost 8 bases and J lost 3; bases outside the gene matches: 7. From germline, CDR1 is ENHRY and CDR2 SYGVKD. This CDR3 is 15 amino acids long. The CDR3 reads CAISTGQGIGNTIYF. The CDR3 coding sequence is TGTGCCATCTCAACGGGACAGGGGATTGGAAACACCATATATTTT.

DNA of the CDR3: TGCGCCAGCAGCCTCCTCCCCAAGGGAGTAGCGGGAGGCCACACCTACGAGCAGTACTTC. As protein: CASSLLPKGVAGGHTYEQYF. This chain uses TRBV4-3 with TRBJ2-5; 10 nucleotides line up with TRBD2. The assigned J gene may be wrong: the sequence end matches TRBJ2-7 better. The CDR3 contains 20 residues. From germline, CDR1 is LGHNA and CDR2 YSLEER.

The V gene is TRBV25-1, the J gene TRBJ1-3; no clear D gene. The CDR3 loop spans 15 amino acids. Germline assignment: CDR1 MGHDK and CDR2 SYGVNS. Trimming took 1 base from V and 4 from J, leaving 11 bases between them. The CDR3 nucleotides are TGTGCCAGCAGTGAATCGACGCGGCAGGGAAACACCATATATTTT. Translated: CASSESTRQGNTIYF.

The CDR3 spells CASSEDRNSYEQYF. The CDR3 DNA is TGTGCCAGCAGTGAAGACAGAAACTCCTACGAGCAGTACTTC. The chain combines TRBV2 with TRBJ2-7; D remains ambiguous. Trimming removed 1 base at V and 0 bases at J, with 7 bases between. The germline CDR1 and CDR2 sequences are SNHLY and FYNNEI. This CDR3 has 14 amino acids.

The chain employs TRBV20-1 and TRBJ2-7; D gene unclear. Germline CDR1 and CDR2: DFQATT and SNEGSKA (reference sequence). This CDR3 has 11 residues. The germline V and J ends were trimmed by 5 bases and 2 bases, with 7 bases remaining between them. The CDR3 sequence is CSAPGAYEQYF. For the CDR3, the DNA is TGCAGTGCTCCGGGCGCCTACGAGCAGTACTTC.

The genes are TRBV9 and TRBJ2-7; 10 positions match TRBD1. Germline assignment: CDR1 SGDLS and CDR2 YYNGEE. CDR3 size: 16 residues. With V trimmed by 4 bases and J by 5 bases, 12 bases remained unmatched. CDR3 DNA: TGTGCCAGCAGCATAGGCCAGGGACAGGGGTTCGACGAGCAGTACTTC. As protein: CASSIGQGQGFDEQYF.

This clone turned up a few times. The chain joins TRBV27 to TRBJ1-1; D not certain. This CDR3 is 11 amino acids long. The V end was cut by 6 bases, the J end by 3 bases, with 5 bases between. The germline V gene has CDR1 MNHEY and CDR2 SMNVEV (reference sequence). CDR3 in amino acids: CASRAYTEAFF. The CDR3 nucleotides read TGTGCCAGCAGAGCCTACACTGAAGCTTTCTTT.

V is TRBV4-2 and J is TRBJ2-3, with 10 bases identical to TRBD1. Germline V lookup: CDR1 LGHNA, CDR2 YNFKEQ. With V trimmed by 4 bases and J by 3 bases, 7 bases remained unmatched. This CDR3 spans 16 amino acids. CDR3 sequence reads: CASSLSGTGVTDTQYF. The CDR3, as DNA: TGTGCCAGCAGCCTAAGCGGGACAGGGGTAACAGATACGCAGTATTTT.

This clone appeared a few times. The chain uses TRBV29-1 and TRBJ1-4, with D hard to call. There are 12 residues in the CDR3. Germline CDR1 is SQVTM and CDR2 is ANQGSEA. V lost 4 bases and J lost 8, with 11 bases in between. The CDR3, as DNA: TGCAGCGTTGGGTTCGCCCGAGAAAAACTGTTTTTT. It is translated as CSVGFAREKLFF.

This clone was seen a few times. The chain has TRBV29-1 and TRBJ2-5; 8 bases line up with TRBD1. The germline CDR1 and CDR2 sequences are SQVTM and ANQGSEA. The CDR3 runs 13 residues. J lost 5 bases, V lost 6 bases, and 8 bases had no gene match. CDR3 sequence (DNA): TGCAGCGTGCGCAGGGGGCGACGGGAGACCCAGTACTTC. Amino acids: CSVRRGRRETQYF.

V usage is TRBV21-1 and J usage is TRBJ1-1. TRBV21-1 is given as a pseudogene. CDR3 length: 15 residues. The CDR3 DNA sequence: TGTGCCAGCAGCCCCAAAGTGAGGGTGGGCACTGAAGCTTTCTTT. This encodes CASSPKVRVGTEAFF.

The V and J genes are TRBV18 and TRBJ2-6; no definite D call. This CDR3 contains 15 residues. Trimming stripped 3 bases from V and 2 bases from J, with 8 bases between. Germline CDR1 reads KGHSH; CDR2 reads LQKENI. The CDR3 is CASSPGWTGANVLTF. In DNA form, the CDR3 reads TGTGCCAGCTCACCCGGTTGGACTGGGGCCAACGTCCTGACTTTC.

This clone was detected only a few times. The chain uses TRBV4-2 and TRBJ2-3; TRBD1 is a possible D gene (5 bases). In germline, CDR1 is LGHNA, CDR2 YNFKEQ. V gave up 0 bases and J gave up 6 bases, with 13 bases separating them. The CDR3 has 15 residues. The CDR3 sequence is CASSQETALSDTQYF. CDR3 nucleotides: TGTGCCAGCAGCCAAGAGACAGCCCTTTCCGATACGCAGTATTTT.

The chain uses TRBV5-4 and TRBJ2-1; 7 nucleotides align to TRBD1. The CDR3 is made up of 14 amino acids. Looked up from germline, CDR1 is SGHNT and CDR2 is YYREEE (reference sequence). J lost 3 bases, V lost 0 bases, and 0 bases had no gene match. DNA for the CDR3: TGTGCCAGCAGCTTGGGACAGGGCTACAATGAGCAGTTCTTC. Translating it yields CASSLGQGYNEQFF.